This is a list of T cell receptor beta chains from one sample in a study of blood T cells in healthy people across ages. Each CDR3 protein is one row after TCRdb ran MiXCR on the 5' RACE reads. The sample yields hundreds of thousands of distinct CDR3 sequences, roughly 40% seen once. Sequenced: blood. The source of these receptors is a man between 18 and 35 years old in good health. Each CDR3 is given without its conserved first and last residue.

V | CDR3
TRBV28 | ASSPPLASEQF
TRBV24-1 | ATSDPSGNEQY
TRBV5-4 | ASSLDQGSYNERF
TRBV7-2 | ASSVSPEKTQY
TRBV5-1 | ASSSPGGGEDYT
TRBV4-2 | ASSQEMYVQGKEGYT
TRBV5-1 | ASSLGRQEGETQY
TRBV3-1 | ASSQLVAGTRGSEF
TRBV5-6 | ASSLRVVLEETQY
TRBV7-6 | ASSQNYRDNEQY
TRBV6-1 | ASLTQVDDGYT
TRBV13 | ASSFRVKNTEAF
TRBV28 | ATVSVLNEKLF
TRBV7-2 | ASTPGLVVETQY
TRBV12-3/TRBV12-4 | ASSFSPGAFTEAF
TRBV7-9 | ASSPRTAEKLF
TRBV28 | ASSPTLDRVPYNEQF
TRBV29-1 | SVVRFEGDTQY
TRBV4-3 | ASSQELAGDQETQY
TRBV6-6 | ASSSGRELHAGDEQF
TRBV20-1 | SARRDARNGQF
TRBV20-1 | SAGQGADGYT
TRBV6-5 | ASSYDSGSGYT
TRBV7-9 | ASSQRASGNNEQF
TRBV6-1 | ASSEDRGRGNTEAF
TRBV7-8 | ASSSPQGAPSYNEQF
TRBV5-4 | ASSNNPRRGINYEQY
TRBV6-7 | ASSYSSGETYGYT
TRBV9 | ASSPRERDTEAF
TRBV7-2 | ASSLVRGQETQY
TRBV2 | ASLESGANVLT
TRBV6-6 | ASSPGPRDAQY
TRBV12-3/TRBV12-4 | ASSFQGARRNNEQF
TRBV4-2 | ASSQEGGEGYGYT
TRBV7-2 | ASSFGGGYGYT
TRBV29-1 | GAANGRYTGELF
TRBV7-8 | ASSLSFGAVRKDEKLF
TRBV7-2 | ASSGGRTVSYEQY
TRBV4-3 | ASSQNRDSYNEQF
TRBV5-1 | ASRRTGGSMNTEAF
TRBV20-1 | SAPREGWTYNSPLH
TRBV11-1 | ASSLVSVSYEQY
TRBV4-3 | ASSQDHLRRGYGYT
TRBV4-3 | ASSQDLIGGYGYT
TRBV4-3 | ASSQGDSRNQPQH
TRBV20-1 | SASPTSGGRNEQF
TRBV12-3/TRBV12-4 | ASSSARESYNEQF
TRBV3-1 | ASSQEELY
TRBV3-1 | ANSQESGAGVDEQY
TRBV10-3 | AISESPGGLF
TRBV12-5 | ASGLVRSLNEQY
TRBV13 | ASSPRGPLTDTQY
TRBV25-1 | ASRKDPAVGALH
TRBV29-1 | SVDWRRTDTQY